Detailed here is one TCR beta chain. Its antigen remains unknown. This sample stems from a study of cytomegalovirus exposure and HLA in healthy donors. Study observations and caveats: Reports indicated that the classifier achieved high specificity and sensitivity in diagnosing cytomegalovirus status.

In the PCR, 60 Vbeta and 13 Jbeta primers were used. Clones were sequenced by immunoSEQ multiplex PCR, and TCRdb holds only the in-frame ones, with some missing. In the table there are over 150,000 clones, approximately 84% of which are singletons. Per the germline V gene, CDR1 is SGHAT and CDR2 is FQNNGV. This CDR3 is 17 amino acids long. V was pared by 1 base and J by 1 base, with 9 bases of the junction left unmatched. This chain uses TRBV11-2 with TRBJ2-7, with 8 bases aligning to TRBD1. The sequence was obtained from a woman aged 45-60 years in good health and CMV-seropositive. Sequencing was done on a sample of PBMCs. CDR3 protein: CASSLGGWTGTSYEQYF. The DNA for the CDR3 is TGTGCCAGCAGCTTAGGAGGCTGGACAGGGACATCCTACGAGCAGTACTTC. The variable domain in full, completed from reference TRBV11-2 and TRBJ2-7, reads EAGVAQSPRYKIIEKRQSVAFWCNPISGHATLYWYQQILGQGPKLLIQFQNNGVVDDSQLPKDRFSAERLKGVDSTLKIQPAKLEDSAVYLCASSLGGWTGTSYEQYFGPGTRLTVT.